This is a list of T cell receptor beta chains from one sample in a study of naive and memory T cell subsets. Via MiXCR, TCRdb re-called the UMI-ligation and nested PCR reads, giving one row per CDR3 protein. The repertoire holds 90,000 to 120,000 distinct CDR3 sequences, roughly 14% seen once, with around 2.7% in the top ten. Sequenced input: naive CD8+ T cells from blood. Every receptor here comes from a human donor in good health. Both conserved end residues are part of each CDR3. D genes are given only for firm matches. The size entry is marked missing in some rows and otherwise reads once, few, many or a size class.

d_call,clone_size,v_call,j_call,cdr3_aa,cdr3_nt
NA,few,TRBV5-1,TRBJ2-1,CASSVPMEQFF,TGCGCCAGCAGCGTTCCCATGGAGCAGTTCTTC
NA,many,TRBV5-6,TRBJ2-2,CASSLATNTGELFF,TGTGCCAGCAGCTTGGCCACGAACACCGGGGAGCTGTTTTTT
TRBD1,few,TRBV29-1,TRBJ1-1,CSAEDRALGWNTEAFF,TGCAGCGCCGAGGACAGGGCGTTAGGCTGGAACACTGAAGCTTTCTTT
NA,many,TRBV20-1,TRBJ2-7,CSAQQGISYEQYF,TGCAGTGCCCAACAGGGTATCAGCTACGAGCAGTACTTC
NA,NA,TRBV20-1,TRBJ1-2,CSVWWEYGYTF,TGCAGTGTTTGGTGGGAATATGGCTACACCTTC
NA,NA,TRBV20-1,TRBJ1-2,CSARGGTYGYTF,TGCAGTGCTAGAGGAGGGACCTATGGCTACACCTTC
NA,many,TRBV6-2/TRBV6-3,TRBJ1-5,CASSYSAGYNQPQHF,TGTGCCAGCAGTTACTCTGCGGGTTACAATCAGCCCCAGCATTTT
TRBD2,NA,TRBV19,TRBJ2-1,CATTSGMSSYNEQFF,TGTGCCACCACTAGCGGAATGAGCTCCTACAATGAGCAGTTCTTC
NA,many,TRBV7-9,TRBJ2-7,CASSLGTTDYEQYF,TGTGCCAGCAGCTTAGGGACCACCGACTACGAGCAGTACTTC
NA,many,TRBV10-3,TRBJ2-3,CAISGRDSTDTQYF,TGTGCCATCAGTGGGAGGGACAGCACAGATACGCAGTATTTT
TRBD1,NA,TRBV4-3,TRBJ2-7,CASSQDSDTGAIYEQYF,TGCGCCAGCAGCCAAGATTCTGATACAGGGGCTATCTACGAGCAGTACTTC
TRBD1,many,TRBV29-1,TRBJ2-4,CSVEGQGRTKNIQYF,TGCAGCGTTGAAGGACAGGGTCGGACCAAAAACATTCAGTACTTC
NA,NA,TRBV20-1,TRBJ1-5,CSARESEPDSNQPQHF,TGCAGTGCTAGAGAATCCGAACCCGATAGCAATCAGCCCCAGCATTTT
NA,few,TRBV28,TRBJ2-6,CASSLYSGANVLTF,TGTGCCAGCAGTTTGTACTCTGGGGCCAACGTCCTGACTTTC
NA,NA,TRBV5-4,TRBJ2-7,CASSFRGAAYEQYF,TGTGCCAGCAGCTTTCGGGGGGCGGCCTACGAGCAGTACTTC
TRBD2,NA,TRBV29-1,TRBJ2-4,CSVMGGEVAKNIQYF,TGCAGCGTCATGGGGGGGGAAGTAGCCAAAAACATTCAGTACTTC
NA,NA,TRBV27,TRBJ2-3,CASSPTSIGADTQYF,TGTGCCAGCAGCCCCACCTCGATTGGGGCAGATACGCAGTATTTT
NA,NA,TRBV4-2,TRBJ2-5,CASSQGEGGGETQYF,TGTGCCAGCAGCCAAGGTGAAGGGGGAGGAGAGACCCAGTACTTC
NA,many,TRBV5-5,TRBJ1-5,CASSSGGDSNQPQHF,TGTGCCAGCAGCTCGGGGGGAGATAGCAATCAGCCCCAGCATTTT
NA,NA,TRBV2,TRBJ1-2,CASSELGQPHGYTF,TGTGCCAGCAGTGAATTGGGTCAACCCCATGGCTACACCTTC
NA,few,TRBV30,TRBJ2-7,CAMAGLGRYEQYF,TGTGCCATGGCGGGGCTGGGGAGGTACGAGCAGTACTTC
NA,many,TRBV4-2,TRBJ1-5,CASSQDGGGNQPQHF,TGTGCCAGCAGCCAAGACGGAGGGGGCAATCAGCCCCAGCATTTT
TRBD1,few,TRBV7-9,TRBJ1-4,CASSPGTGIQLSNEKLFF,TGTGCCAGCAGCCCGGGGACAGGGATTCAACTTTCGAATGAAAAACTGTTTTTT
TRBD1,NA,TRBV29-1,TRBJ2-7,CSVELQGPEQYF,TGCAGCGTTGAGTTACAGGGGCCCGAGCAGTACTTC
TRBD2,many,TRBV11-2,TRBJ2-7,CASSLALAGGSEQYF,TGTGCCAGCAGCTTAGCCCTAGCGGGGGGAAGCGAGCAGTACTTC
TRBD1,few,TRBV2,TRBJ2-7,CASSFDRGPYEQYF,TGTGCCAGCAGTTTCGACAGGGGGCCATACGAGCAGTACTTC
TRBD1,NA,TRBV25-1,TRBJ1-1,CASSKTGGNTEAFF,TGTGCCAGCAGTAAAACAGGGGGCAACACTGAAGCTTTCTTT
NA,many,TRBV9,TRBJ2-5,CASSSSSQETQYF,TGTGCCAGCAGCAGTAGCTCTCAAGAGACCCAGTACTTC
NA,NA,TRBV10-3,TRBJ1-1,CAIKPTVNTEAFF,TGTGCCATCAAACCGACAGTGAACACTGAAGCTTTCTTT
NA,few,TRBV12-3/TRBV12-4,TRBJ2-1,CASSLRYNEQFF,TGTGCCAGCAGTTTACGGTACAATGAGCAGTTCTTC
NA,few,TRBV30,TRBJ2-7,CAWGLGGDYEQYF,TGTGCCTGGGGCCTAGGTGGGGATTACGAGCAGTACTTC
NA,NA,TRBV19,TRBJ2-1,CASNFGAGNEQFF,TGTGCCAGTAACTTTGGGGCGGGCAATGAGCAGTTCTTC
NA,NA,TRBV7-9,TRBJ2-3,CASSRSTDTQYF,TGTGCCAGCAGTAGGAGCACAGATACGCAGTATTTT
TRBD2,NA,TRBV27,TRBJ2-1,CASSLWASGSNEQFF,TGTGCCAGCAGTTTGTGGGCTAGCGGGAGTAATGAGCAGTTCTTC
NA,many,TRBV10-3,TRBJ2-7,CAIGANPHEQYF,TGTGCCATCGGGGCGAACCCCCACGAGCAGTACTTC
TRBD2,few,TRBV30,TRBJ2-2,CAWSMGLAGETGELFF,TGTGCCTGGAGTATGGGACTAGCGGGAGAAACCGGGGAGCTGTTTTTT
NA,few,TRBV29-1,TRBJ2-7,CSARGPSSYEQYF,TGCAGCGCTAGGGGACCTAGCTCCTACGAGCAGTACTTC
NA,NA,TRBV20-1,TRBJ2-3,CSAASGLRTDTQYF,TGCAGTGCTGCCAGTGGACTGCGCACAGATACGCAGTATTTT
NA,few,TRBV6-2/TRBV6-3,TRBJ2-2,CATAYENTGELFF,TGTGCCACCGCTTACGAGAACACCGGGGAGCTGTTTTTT
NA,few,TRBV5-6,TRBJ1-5,CASSFEGEQPQHF,TGTGCCAGCAGCTTCGAGGGGGAACAGCCCCAGCATTTT
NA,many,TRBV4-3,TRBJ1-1,CASSQDLWGGTEAFF,TGCGCCAGCAGCCAAGATCTGTGGGGTGGGACTGAAGCTTTCTTT
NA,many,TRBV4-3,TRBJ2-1,CASSQDASTTYNEQFF,TGCGCCAGCAGCCAAGATGCCTCGACGACCTACAATGAGCAGTTCTTC
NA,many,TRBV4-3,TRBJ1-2,CASSQEDYGGRSGYTF,TGCGCCAGCAGCCAAGAGGATTACGGGGGGCGCAGTGGCTACACCTTC
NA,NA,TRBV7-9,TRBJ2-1,CASSQGHEQFF,TGTGCCAGCAGCCAGGGCCATGAGCAGTTCTTC
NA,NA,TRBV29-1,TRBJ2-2,CSGKDTGELFF,TGCAGCGGCAAAGACACCGGGGAGCTGTTTTTT